Shown below are 20 T cell receptor beta chains from a single sample sequenced in a study of spatial heterogeneity in lung cancer. Study results and limitations: Mutation tallies in tumors tracked expanded intratumoral alpha and beta TCR counts.

Time point indicated: sample taken at primary tumor resection. TCRdb re-called the 5' RACE reads through MiXCR, storing one row per CDR3 protein. The sample yields 6,000 to 8,000 distinct CDR3 sequences, around 6.7% seen once. Their antigen targets remain unknown. Sample: lung tumor tissue, taken at surgery. Source of these receptors: a male donor with early-stage non-small cell lung cancer.

This clonotype was seen at least ten times. The DNA for the CDR3 is TGCAGCGTTGGAAGCAGGGTAGCCGCGAACACCGGGGAGCTGTTTTTT. This codes for CSVGSRVAANTGELFF. J is TRBJ2-2 and V is TRBV29-1; tentatively, D is TRBD1 (5 bases). The germline V gene has CDR1 SQVTM and CDR2 ANQGSEA. This CDR3 contains 16 residues. Trimming cost V 4 bases and J 0 bases, with 15 bases left between them.

This clonotype is labeled medium-sized. V is TRBV18 and J is TRBJ2-1; 13 bases map to TRBD2. From germline, CDR1 is KGHSH and CDR2 LQKENI. This CDR3 contains 15 residues. V shed 8 bases, J shed 5 bases, and the junction held 6 bases outside the gene matches. CDR3 region: CASTLAGGPDNEQFF. The DNA for the CDR3 is TGTGCCAGCACACTAGCGGGAGGGCCCGACAATGAGCAGTTCTTC.

This clonotype has ten or more counts. The V gene is TRBV28, the J gene TRBJ1-2; D not resolved. V lost 4 bases and J lost 6, with 3 bases in between. The CDR3 contains 10 residues. Germline CDR1 and CDR2: MDHEN and SYDVKM. In DNA form, the CDR3 reads TGTGCCAGCAGTTCGAATGGCTACACCTTC. Amino acid sequence: CASSSNGYTF.

This clonotype showed up many times. The V and J genes are TRBV28 and TRBJ2-5; a weak D match, TRBD1 (6 bases). Trimming cost V 2 bases and J 7 bases, with 23 bases left between them. Germline V gene lookup returns CDR1 MDHEN and CDR2 SYDVKM. This CDR3 comprises 17 residues. The CDR3 is CASSLVPGTRGMGTQYF. CDR3 sequence (DNA): TGTGCCAGCAGTTTAGTTCCCGGGACAAGGGGGATGGGGACCCAGTACTTC.

This clonotype is labeled medium-sized (0.01 to 0.1%). V usage is TRBV6-6 and J usage is TRBJ2-5; TRBD2 matches 11 bases. Germline values: CDR1 MNHNY, CDR2 SVGAGI (reference sequence). V lost 5 bases to trimming and J lost 4 bases; unmatched junction nucleotides: 3. The CDR3 contains 14 residues. CDR3 protein: CASSRTSGLETQYF. CDR3 bases: TGTGCCAGCAGTCGGACTAGCGGGCTAGAGACCCAGTACTTC.

This clonotype was picked up many times. The chain combines TRBV20-1 with TRBJ2-7; D not certain. The CDR3 is 14 residues long. Germline V gene data show CDR1 as DFQATT and CDR2 as SNEGSKA (reference sequence). Deletions cut 0 bases from V and 0 bases from J, with 9 bases between. DNA for the CDR3: TGCAGTGCTAGAGATCCGGGTCTCTCCTACGAGCAGTACTTC. Translation gives CSARDPGLSYEQYF.

In its sample, this clonotype ranks as medium-sized (0.01 to 0.1%). The gene calls are TRBV5-4 and TRBJ1-2; TRBD1 matches 7 bases. Per germline, CDR1 SGHNT and CDR2 YYREEE (reference sequence). V gave up 0 bases and J gave up 4 bases; unmatched junction bases: 9. The CDR3 sequence is 16 residues long. The CDR3 DNA reads as TGTGCCAGCAGCTTGGCCCCAGGGGGGGACCCCTATGGCTACACCTTC. This gives the protein CASSLAPGGDPYGYTF.

The sample holds many counts of this clonotype. V usage is TRBV12-3 or TRBV12-4 and J usage is TRBJ2-5, with D perhaps TRBD1 or TRBD2 (5 bases each). Deletions cut 3 bases from V and 1 base from J, with 12 bases between. The CDR3 has 15 residues. The CDR3, as DNA: TGTGCCAGCAGTTTCCGGAGGCAGGGCCAAGAGACCCAGTACTTC. Protein: CASSFRRQGQETQYF.

This clonotype was counted many times. The rearrangement links TRBV7-2 to TRBJ2-7, with D possibly matching TRBD2 (5 bases). V lost 5 bases and J lost 2, with 13 bases in between. CDR1 is SGHTA and CDR2 is FQGNSA in the germline V gene. This CDR3 has 14 residues. The DNA of the CDR3 is TGTGCCAGCAGCCCCGCTAGCTCTACCTACGAGCAGTACTTC. Its translation: CASSPASSTYEQYF.

This clonotype was found many times. This chain connects TRBV2 to TRBJ2-3; 9 positions match TRBD1. Unmatched junction bases numbered 7, after V lost 7 bases and J lost 2 bases. The CDR3 totals 15 residues. CDR1 SNHLY and CDR2 FYNNEI come from the germline V gene. The CDR3 spells CASTRTGADTDTQYF. The CDR3, as DNA: TGTGCCAGCACCAGGACAGGGGCGGACACAGATACGCAGTATTTT.

This clonotype was observed at least ten times. V is TRBV24-1 and J is TRBJ2-1, with D perhaps matching TRBD1 or TRBD2 (5 bases each). The CDR3 consists of 14 residues. V was clipped by 2 bases and J by 10 bases, with 14 bases between them. Germline CDR1 and CDR2: KGHDR and SFDVKD. The CDR3 spells CATSDWNRDDEQFF. In DNA, the CDR3 is TGTGCCACCAGTGATTGGAATAGGGACGACGAGCAGTTCTTC.

This clonotype is judged medium-sized. The J gene is TRBJ2-1, the V gene TRBV11-2, with 12 bases identical to TRBD2. The germline V gene has CDR1 SGHAT and CDR2 FQNNGV. Trimming at V came to 7 bases and at J to 0 bases, leaving 1 base not matched to a gene. The CDR3 length is 15 residues. The CDR3 spells CASTTSGGSYNEQFF. The DNA for the CDR3 is TGTGCCAGCACGACTAGCGGGGGCTCCTACAATGAGCAGTTCTTC.

This clonotype showed up many times. V gene TRBV12-3 or TRBV12-4 combines with J gene TRBJ2-4; either TRBD1 or TRBD2 may supply D (5 bases each). CDR3 length: 14 amino acids. Trimming removed 6 bases at V and 5 bases at J, with 14 bases between. The CDR3 sequence is CASSHAGTENIQYF. DNA of the CDR3: TGTGCCAGCAGCCATGCCGGGACCGAAAACATTCAGTACTTC.

V and J are TRBV6-2 or TRBV6-3 and TRBJ2-1, with D perhaps matching TRBD2 (6 bases). The germline gives CDR1 MNHEY, CDR2 SVGEGT. V was pared by 6 bases and J by 4 bases, with 19 bases between. This CDR3 has 16 residues. CDR3: CASRLQRSGPYNEQFF. CDR3 bases: TGTGCCAGCAGACTACAGAGGAGCGGGCCATACAATGAGCAGTTCTTC.

The V gene is TRBV20-1, the J gene TRBJ2-3; D is unclear. The germline V gene has CDR1 DFQATT and CDR2 SNEGSKA (reference sequence). CDR3 size: 12 residues. Trimming pared 6 bases from V and 2 bases from J, leaving 9 bases between. The CDR3 loop is CSALKNTDTQYF. CDR3 nucleotide sequence: TGCAGTGCCCTGAAGAACACAGATACGCAGTATTTT.

This clonotype is medium-sized (0.01 to 0.1%). This sequence joins TRBV6-5 and TRBJ1-2; 10 bases agree with TRBD1. The V and J ends lost 10 bases and 7 bases, in that order; junction bases with no gene match: 15. This CDR3 is built from 15 residues. Germline lookup yields CDR1 MNHEY and CDR2 SVGAGI. The CDR3 loop is CATTGTGEWRSGYTF. DNA of the CDR3: TGTGCCACCACTGGGACAGGGGAGTGGAGAAGTGGCTACACCTTC.

This clonotype ranks as medium-sized (0.01 to 0.1%). The rearrangement uses TRBV28 and TRBJ1-2; perhaps TRBD1 as D (6 bases). CDR3 length: 14 amino acids. Germline V lookup: CDR1 MDHEN, CDR2 SYDVKM. Trimming removed 6 bases at V and 4 bases at J, with 15 bases between. In DNA form, the CDR3 reads TGTGCCAGCAGCCATGAGGGGGTTGGCTATGGCTACACCTTC. Translating it yields CASSHEGVGYGYTF.

This clonotype is deemed medium-sized. The chain couples TRBV12-3 or TRBV12-4 to TRBJ2-1; D remains ambiguous. The CDR3 is 13 amino acids. V was pared by 0 bases and J by 7 bases, with 7 bases between. The DNA for the CDR3 is TGTGCCAGCAGTTTAGCGCACCTGAATGAGCAGTTCTTC. It yields the protein CASSLAHLNEQFF.

This clonotype came up many times. CDR3 region: CASSQIAESTDTQYF. The CDR3 nucleotides read TGCGCCAGCAGCCAAATAGCGGAAAGCACAGATACGCAGTATTTT. This chain joins TRBV5-1 and TRBJ2-3, with TRBD2 as a possible D gene (6 bases). The CDR3 covers 15 residues. Trimming took 4 bases from V and 0 from J, leaving 12 bases between them. From germline, CDR1 is SGHRS and CDR2 YFSETQ.

This clonotype has at least ten counts. The J gene is TRBJ2-5, the V gene TRBV12-3 or TRBV12-4, with TRBD2 matching 7 bases. The length of the CDR3 is 15 residues. V lost 0 bases and J lost 4; bases outside the gene matches: 5. The DNA of the CDR3 is TGTGCCAGCAGTTTAGCGGGGGGGTCCGGAGAGACCCAGTACTTC. This gives the protein CASSLAGGSGETQYF.